This TCR beta chain is drawn from a study of T cells after yellow fever vaccination. Each CDR3 protein is one row after TCRdb ran MiXCR on the 5' RACE reads. Of approximately 260,000 distinct CDR3 sequences listed, 10% to 15% are singletons. Points from the study as a whole: The booster response re-showed most primary clones: around 96% CD4, approximately 90% CD8. When the response was secondary, it was weaker but reached its peak faster, day 5 versus 15.

This clonotype has more than one count but fewer than ten. Antigen: not known. The specimen was CD4+ T cells sorted from PBMCs, collected 45 days after the yellow fever booster vaccination. This clonotype was obtained from a man aged 25-40 years who received the YFV17D yellow fever vaccine.

The CDR3 sequence: CASSFEGRSDTQYF. CDR3 bases: TGTGCCAGCAGCTTCGAGGGAAGGTCAGATACGCAGTATTTT. The chain has TRBV7-9 and TRBJ2-3; possible D gene TRBD2, 5 bases. The germline gives CDR1 SEHNR, CDR2 FQNEAQ (reference sequence). Between the trimmed V and J ends, which lost 3 bases and 4 bases, there was a span of 11 bases. CDR3 length: 14 residues.